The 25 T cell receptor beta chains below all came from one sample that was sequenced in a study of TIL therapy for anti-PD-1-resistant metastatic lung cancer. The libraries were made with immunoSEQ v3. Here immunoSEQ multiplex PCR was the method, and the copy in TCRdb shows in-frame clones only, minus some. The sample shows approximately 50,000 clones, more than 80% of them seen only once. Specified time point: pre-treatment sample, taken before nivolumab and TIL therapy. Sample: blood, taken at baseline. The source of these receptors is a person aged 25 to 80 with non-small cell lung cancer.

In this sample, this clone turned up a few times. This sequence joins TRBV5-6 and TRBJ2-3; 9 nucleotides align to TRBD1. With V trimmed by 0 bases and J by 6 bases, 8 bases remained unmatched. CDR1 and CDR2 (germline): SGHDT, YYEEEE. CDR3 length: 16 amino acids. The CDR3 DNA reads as TGTGCCAGCAGCTTGGTATGGGACAGGGTAGGGGATACGCAGTATTTT. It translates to CASSLVWDRVGDTQYF.

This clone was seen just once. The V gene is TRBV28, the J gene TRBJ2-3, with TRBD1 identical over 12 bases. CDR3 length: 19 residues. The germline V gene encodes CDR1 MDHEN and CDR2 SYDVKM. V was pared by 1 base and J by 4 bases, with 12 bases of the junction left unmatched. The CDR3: CASSLFSFIGTGGSDTQYF. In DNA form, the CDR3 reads TGTGCCAGCAGTTTATTTTCCTTCATCGGGACAGGGGGCTCAGATACGCAGTATTTT.

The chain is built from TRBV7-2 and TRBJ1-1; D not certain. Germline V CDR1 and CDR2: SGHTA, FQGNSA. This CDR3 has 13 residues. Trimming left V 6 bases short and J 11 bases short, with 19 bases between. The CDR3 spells CASRRPGAGGAFF. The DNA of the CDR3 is TGTGCCAGCAGGAGGCCGGGCGCAGGAGGCGCTTTCTTT.

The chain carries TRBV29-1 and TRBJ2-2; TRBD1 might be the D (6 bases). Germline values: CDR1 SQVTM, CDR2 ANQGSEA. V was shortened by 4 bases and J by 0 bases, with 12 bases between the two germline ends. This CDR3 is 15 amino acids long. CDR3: CSVGPTGANTGELFF. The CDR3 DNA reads TGCAGCGTTGGGCCGACAGGAGCGAACACCGGGGAGCTGTTTTTT.

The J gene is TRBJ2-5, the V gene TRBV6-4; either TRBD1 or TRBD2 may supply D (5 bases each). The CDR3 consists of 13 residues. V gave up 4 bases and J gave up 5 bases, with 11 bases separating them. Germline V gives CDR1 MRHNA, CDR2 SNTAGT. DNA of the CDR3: TGTGCCAGCAGTGGGGACCGAGGGGAGACCCAGTACTTC. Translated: CASSGDRGETQYF.

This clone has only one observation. The CDR3 region has the DNA TGTGCCTGGAGTCTAACTAGCGGGGGTCGAGAGACCCAGTACTTC. As protein: CAWSLTSGGRETQYF. The genes are TRBV30 and TRBJ2-5, with 11 bases lining up with TRBD2. Germline lookup yields CDR1 GTSNPN and CDR2 SVGIG (reference sequence). CDR3 length equals 15 residues. Trimming at V came to 2 bases and at J to 4 bases, leaving 6 bases not matched to a gene.

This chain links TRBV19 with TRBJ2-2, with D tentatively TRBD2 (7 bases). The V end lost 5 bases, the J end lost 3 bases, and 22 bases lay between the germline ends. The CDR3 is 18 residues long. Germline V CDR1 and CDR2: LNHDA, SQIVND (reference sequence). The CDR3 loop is CASSARRAQGLHTGELFF. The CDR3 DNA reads TGTGCCAGTAGTGCCCGAAGGGCACAGGGACTACACACCGGGGAGCTGTTTTTT.

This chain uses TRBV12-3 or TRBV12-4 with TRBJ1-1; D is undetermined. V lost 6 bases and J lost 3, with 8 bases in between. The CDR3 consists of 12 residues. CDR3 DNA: TGTGCCAGCAGGTTCCGGGACACTGAAGCTTTCTTT. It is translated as CASRFRDTEAFF.

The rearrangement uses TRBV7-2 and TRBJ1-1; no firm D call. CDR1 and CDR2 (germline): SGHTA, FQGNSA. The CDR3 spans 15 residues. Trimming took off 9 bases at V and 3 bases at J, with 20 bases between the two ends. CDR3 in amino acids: CASQLWGGQDTEAFF. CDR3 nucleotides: TGTGCCAGTCAACTATGGGGAGGGCAGGACACTGAAGCTTTCTTT.

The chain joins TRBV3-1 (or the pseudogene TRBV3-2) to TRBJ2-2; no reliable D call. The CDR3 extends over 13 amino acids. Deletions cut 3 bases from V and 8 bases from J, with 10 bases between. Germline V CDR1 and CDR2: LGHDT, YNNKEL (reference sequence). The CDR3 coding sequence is TGTGCCAGCAGCCAGGGATTTTCAGGGGAGCTGTTTTTT. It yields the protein CASSQGFSGELFF.

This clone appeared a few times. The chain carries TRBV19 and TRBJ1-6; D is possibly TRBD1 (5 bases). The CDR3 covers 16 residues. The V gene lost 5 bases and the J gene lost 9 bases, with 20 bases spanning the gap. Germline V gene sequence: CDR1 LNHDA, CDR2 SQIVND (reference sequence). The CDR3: CASSPRGRGLGSPLHF. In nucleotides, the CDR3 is TGTGCCAGTAGTCCCCGTGGCCGGGGCTTAGGTTCACCCCTCCACTTT.

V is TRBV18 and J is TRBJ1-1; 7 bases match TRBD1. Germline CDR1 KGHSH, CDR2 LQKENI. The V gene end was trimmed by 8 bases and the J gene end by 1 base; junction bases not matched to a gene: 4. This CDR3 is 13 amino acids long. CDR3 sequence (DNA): TGTGCCAGCAGGACAGGAAAGAACACTGAAGCTTTCTTT. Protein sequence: CASRTGKNTEAFF.

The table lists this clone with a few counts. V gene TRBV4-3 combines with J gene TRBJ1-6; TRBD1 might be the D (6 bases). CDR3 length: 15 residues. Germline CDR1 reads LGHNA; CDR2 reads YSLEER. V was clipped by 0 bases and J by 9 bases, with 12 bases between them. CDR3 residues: CASSQDLTRGSPLHF. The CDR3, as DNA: TGCGCCAGCAGCCAAGATCTGACCAGGGGTTCACCCCTCCACTTT.

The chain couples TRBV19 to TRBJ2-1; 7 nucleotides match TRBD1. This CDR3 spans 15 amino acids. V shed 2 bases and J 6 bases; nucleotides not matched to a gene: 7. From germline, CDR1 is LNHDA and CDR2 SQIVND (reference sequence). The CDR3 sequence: CASSIRQGLANEQFF. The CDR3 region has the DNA TGTGCCAGTAGTATACGACAGGGTCTGGCCAATGAGCAGTTCTTC. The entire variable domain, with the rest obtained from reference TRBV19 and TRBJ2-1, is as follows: DGGITQSPKYLFRKEGQNVTLSCEQNLNHDAMYWYRQDPGQGLRLIYYSQIVNDFQKGDIAEGYSVSREKKESFPLTVTSAQKNPTAFYLCASSIRQGLANEQFFGPGTRLTVL.

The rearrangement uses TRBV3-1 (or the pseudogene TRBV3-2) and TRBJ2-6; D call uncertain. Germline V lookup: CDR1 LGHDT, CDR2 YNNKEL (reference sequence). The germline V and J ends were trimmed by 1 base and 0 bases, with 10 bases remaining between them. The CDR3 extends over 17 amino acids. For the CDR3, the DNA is TGTGCCAGCAGCCAAGGTAGTTACAGCTCTGGGGCCAACGTCCTGACTTTC. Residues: CASSQGSYSSGANVLTF.

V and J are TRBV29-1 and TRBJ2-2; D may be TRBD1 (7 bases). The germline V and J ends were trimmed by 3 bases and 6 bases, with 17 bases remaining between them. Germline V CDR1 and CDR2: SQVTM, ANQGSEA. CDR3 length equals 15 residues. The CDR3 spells CSVDPSGGFPGELFF. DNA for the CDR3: TGCAGCGTTGATCCGTCAGGGGGGTTCCCCGGGGAGCTGTTTTTT.

The CDR3 nucleotides are TGTGCCAGCAGCACCCCCGGCGGGGATACGCAGTATTTT. This gives the protein CASSTPGGDTQYF. This rearrangement joins TRBV7-2 to TRBJ2-3, with a possible D match to TRBD2 (5 bases). Trimming removed 5 bases at V and 6 bases at J, with 12 bases between. The CDR3 contains 13 residues. The germline gives CDR1 SGHTA, CDR2 FQGNSA.

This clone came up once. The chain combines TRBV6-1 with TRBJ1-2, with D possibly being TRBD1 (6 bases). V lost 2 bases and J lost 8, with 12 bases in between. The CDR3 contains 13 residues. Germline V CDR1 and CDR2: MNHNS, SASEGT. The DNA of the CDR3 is TGTGCCAGCAGTGAAAACAGGGAGAGGGGCTACACCTTC. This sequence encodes CASSENRERGYTF.

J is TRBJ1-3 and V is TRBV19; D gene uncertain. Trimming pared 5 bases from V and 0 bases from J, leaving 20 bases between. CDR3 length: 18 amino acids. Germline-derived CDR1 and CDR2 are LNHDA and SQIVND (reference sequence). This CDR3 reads CASSSGPNRQLSGNTIYF. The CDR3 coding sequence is TGTGCCAGTAGTTCCGGGCCGAATCGACAACTCTCTGGAAACACCATATATTTT.

The CDR3 reads CASSIQGVIDTQYF. In nucleotides, the CDR3 is TGCGCCAGCAGCATACAGGGGGTTATTGATACGCAGTATTTT. The rearrangement links TRBV5-1 to TRBJ2-3, with 8 bases that match TRBD1. CDR3 length: 14 amino acids. V was clipped by 4 bases and J by 6 bases; unmatched bases: 7. CDR1 is SGHRS and CDR2 is YFSETQ in the germline V gene.

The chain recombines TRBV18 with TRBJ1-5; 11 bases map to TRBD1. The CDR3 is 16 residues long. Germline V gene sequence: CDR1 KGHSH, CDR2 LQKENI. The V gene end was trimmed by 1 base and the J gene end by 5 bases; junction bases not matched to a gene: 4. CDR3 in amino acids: CASSPLGTGGDQPQHF. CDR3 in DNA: TGTGCCAGCTCACCACTCGGGACAGGGGGGGATCAGCCCCAGCATTTT.

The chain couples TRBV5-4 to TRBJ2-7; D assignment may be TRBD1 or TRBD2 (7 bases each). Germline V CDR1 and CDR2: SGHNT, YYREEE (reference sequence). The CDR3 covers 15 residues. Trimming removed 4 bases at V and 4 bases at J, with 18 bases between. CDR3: CASSTGPGGGYEQYF. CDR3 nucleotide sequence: TGTGCCAGCAGCACCGGCCCAGGGGGAGGGTACGAGCAGTACTTC.

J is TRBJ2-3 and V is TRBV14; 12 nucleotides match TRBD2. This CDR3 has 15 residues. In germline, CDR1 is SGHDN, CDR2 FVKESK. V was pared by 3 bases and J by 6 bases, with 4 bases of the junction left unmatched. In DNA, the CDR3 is TGTGCCAGCAGCCAGATGACTAGCGGGAGTGATACGCAGTATTTT. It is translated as CASSQMTSGSDTQYF.

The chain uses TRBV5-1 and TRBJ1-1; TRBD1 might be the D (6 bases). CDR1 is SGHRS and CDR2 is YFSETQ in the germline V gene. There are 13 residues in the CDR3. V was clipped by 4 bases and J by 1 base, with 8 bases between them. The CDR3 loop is CASSQQGNTEAFF. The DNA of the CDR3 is TGCGCCAGCAGCCAACAGGGGAACACTGAAGCTTTCTTT.

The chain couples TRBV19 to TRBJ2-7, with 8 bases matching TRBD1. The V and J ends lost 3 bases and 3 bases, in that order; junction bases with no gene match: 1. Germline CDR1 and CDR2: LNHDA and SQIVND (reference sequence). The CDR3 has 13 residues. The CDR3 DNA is TGTGCCAGTAGTATCGACAGGGGCTACGAGCAGTACTTC. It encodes CASSIDRGYEQYF.